The subject of this entry is one T cell receptor beta chain. Original analysis: Reference gene primers were amplified, and this amplification served to estimate nucleated cell counts. The repertoire was sequenced with immunoSEQ multiplex PCR; TCRdb's copy has only in-frame clones and lacks some. D and trimming come from the DNA, and the V and J calls and clone size come from that table. This repertoire shows some 50,000 clones, about 90% found once; its top ten account for about 4.7%. The entry originates in a study of blood T cell repertoires in COVID-19. Study context: The United States, Italy and Spain were the sources of the acute and convalescent COVID-19 samples. The analysed material was cDNA or gDNA that came from T cells, B-cell-depleted T cells, or PBMCs.

Germline CDR1 reads LNHDA; CDR2 reads SQIVND (reference sequence). V dropped 5 bases and J dropped 7 bases, with 17 bases sitting between them. The CDR3 length is 14 residues. Sequenced sample: peripheral blood. The sequence was collected from a human donor in a cohort sampled during active COVID-19. V is TRBV19 and J is TRBJ2-5; D perhaps matches TRBD2 (6 bases). The CDR3 region is CASSPHGTAGTQYF. CDR3 sequence (DNA): TGTGCCAGTAGTCCACATGGGACTGCAGGGACCCAGTACTTC.